Here is one T cell receptor (beta chain) with its context. This sample is drawn from a study of blood T cell repertoires in COVID-19. Study-wide context: The analysed material was cDNA or gDNA that came from T cells, B-cell-depleted T cells, or PBMCs.

Individuals aged roughly 18 to 90 years were recruited from 24 US areas. The germline gives CDR1 ENHRY, CDR2 SYGVKD. J was trimmed by 4 bases and V by 6 bases; bases with no gene match: 3. This CDR3 has 13 amino acids. Data came from immunoSEQ multiplex PCR; TCRdb stores just in-frame clones and leaves some out. The sample yields more than 150,000 clones, roughly 87% seen once. Specimen: PBMCs or T cells enriched from blood (not recorded which). The sequence was obtained from a woman aged 50 to 60 who had recovered from COVID-19. The gene calls are TRBV10-3 and TRBJ2-7; TRBD2 matches at 10 bases. The CDR3 reads CAISPGLAYEQYF. The CDR3 nucleotides are TGTGCCATCAGCCCGGGACTAGCGTACGAGCAGTACTTC.